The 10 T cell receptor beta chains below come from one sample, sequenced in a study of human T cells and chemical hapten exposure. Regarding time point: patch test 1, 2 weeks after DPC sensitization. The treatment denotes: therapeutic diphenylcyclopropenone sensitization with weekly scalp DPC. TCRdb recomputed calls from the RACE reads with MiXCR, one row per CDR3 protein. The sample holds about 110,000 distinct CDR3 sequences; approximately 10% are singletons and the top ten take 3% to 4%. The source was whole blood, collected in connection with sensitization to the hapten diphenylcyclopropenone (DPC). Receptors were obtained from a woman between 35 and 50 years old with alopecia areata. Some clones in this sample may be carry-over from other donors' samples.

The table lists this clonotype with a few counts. The CDR3 DNA reads as TGCAGTGCCGTTAGCGGGGGGGCCGGCAATGAGCAGTTCTTC. Protein sequence: CSAVSGGAGNEQFF. The chain links TRBV20-1 to TRBJ2-1; TRBD2 aligns across 11 bases. The germline V gene encodes CDR1 DFQATT and CDR2 SNEGSKA (reference sequence). After removal of 6 bases from V and 6 bases from J, the junction contained 7 bases not matched to a gene. CDR3 length equals 14 residues.

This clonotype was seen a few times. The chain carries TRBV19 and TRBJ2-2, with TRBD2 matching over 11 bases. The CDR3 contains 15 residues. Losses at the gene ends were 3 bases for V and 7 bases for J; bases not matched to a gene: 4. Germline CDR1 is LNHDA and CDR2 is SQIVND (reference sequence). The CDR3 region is CASSIGTSGYGELFF. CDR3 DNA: TGTGCCAGTAGTATTGGGACTAGCGGTTACGGGGAGCTGTTTTTT.

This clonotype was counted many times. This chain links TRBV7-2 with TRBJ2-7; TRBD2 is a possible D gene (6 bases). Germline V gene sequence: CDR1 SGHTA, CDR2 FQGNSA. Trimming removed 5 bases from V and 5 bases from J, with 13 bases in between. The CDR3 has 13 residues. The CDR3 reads CASSAGGNHEQYF. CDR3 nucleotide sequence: TGTGCCAGCAGCGCAGGAGGGAACCACGAGCAGTACTTC.

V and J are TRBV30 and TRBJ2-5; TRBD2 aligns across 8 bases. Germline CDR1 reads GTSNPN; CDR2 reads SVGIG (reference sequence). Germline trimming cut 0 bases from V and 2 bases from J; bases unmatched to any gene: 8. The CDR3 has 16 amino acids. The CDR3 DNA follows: TGTGCCTGGAGTGTAAAGTCCTCGGGAGGGCAAGAGACCCAGTACTTC. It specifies CAWSVKSSGGQETQYF.

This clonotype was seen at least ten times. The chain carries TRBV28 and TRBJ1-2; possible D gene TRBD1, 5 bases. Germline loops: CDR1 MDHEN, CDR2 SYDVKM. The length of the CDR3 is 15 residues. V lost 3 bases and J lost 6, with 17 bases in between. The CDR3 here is CASSLGGAKTDGYTF. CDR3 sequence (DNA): TGTGCCAGCAGTTTGGGCGGGGCCAAGACGGATGGCTACACCTTC.

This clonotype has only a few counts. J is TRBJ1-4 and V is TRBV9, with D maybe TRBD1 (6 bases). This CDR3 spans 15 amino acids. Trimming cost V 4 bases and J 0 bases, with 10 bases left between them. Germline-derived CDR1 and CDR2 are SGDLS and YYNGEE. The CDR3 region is CASSSQGSTNEKLFF. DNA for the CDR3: TGTGCCAGCAGCTCTCAGGGGTCAACTAATGAAAAACTGTTTTTT.

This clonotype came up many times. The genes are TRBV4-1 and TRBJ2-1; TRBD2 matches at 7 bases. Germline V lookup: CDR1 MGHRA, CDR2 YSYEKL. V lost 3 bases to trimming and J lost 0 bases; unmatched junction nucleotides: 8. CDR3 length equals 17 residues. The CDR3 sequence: CASSQKGRESSYNEQFF. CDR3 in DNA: TGCGCCAGCAGCCAGAAGGGGCGGGAGTCCTCCTACAATGAGCAGTTCTTC.

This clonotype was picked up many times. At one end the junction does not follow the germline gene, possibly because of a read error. The CDR3 region is CASKEGGANEKLFF. CDR3 nucleotides: TGTGCCAGCAAGGAGGGGGGGGCTAACGAAAAACTGTTTTTT. The gene calls are TRBV6-5 and TRBJ1-4; D may be TRBD1 (6 bases). The length of the CDR3 is 14 residues. In germline, CDR1 is MNHEY, CDR2 SVGAGI.

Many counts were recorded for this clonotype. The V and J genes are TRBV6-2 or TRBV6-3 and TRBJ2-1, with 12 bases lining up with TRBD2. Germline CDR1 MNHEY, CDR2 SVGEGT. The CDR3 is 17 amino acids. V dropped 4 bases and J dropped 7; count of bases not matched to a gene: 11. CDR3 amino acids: CASSSILTSGSGNEQFF. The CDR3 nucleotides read TGTGCCAGCAGTTCGATTTTGACTAGCGGGAGTGGGAATGAGCAGTTCTTC.

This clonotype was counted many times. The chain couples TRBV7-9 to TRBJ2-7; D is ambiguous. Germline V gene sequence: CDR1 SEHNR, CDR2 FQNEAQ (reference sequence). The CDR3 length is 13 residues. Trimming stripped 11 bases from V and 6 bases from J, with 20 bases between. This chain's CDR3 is CAAQEQTPGEQYF. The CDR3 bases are TGTGCCGCGCAGGAACAGACCCCTGGCGAGCAGTACTTC.